This T cell receptor beta chain was found in a study of cytomegalovirus exposure and HLA in healthy donors. Study-wide points: Subsequent analysis of the 95 to 150 validation repertoires found a tendency for first-cohort TCR clusters to co-occur.

As for this clone: The target antigen is unknown.

Here immunoSEQ multiplex PCR was the method, and the copy in TCRdb shows in-frame clones only, minus some. The sample includes about 250,000 clones, about 86% of them seen just once. An approximately 130-subject validation cohort, separate from the roughly 680-subject first cohort, supplied the donors. Germline-derived CDR1 and CDR2 are SGDLS and YYNGEE. CDR3 length: 15 amino acids. With 4 bases removed from V and 2 bases from J, the gap between germline ends came to 15 bases. This chain connects TRBV9 to TRBJ2-5; possibly TRBD1 for D (6 bases). The clonotype was recovered from a man between 18 and 35 years old in good health and CMV-seronegative. Specimen: PBMCs. The CDR3 loop reads CASSKQGSGQETQYF. The CDR3 coding sequence is TGTGCCAGCAGCAAACAGGGTTCGGGGCAAGAGACCCAGTACTTC.